This T cell receptor beta chain originates from a study of cytomegalovirus exposure and HLA in healthy donors. Study in general: As an earlier analysis found, about 179 million T cells yielded about 120 million unique TCR beta sequences. When just under 400 donors were genotyped, about 81% of them were found to fall in the Caucasian-associated ancestry cluster.

Primers for the PCR totalled 60 Vbeta and 13 Jbeta. TCRdb's table, derived via immunoSEQ multiplex PCR, lists solely in-frame clones and lacks some. The sample lists approximately 130,000 clones, 75% to 85% occurring once. The sequence derives from a girl aged 2-9 years in good health and CMV-seronegative. The sequenced sample was PBMCs.

This CDR3 is CASSLSGGTYEQYF. In DNA form, the CDR3 reads TGTGCCAGCAGCTTGTCAGGGGGGACCTACGAGCAGTACTTC. The chain combines TRBV5-4 with TRBJ2-7, with D perhaps matching TRBD1 (7 bases). Between the trimmed V and J ends, which lost 1 base and 2 bases, there was a span of 10 bases. The CDR3 is made up of 14 amino acids. The germline CDR1 and CDR2 sequences are SGHNT and YYREEE (reference sequence).